The sample holds a few counts of the clone carrying this T cell receptor beta chain. The antigen is undetermined. Investigators reverse transcribed all isolated RNA, so they sequenced expressed TCRB transcripts. Sequenced by immunoSEQ multiplex PCR; TCRdb stores in-frame clones only, minus some. The table includes roughly 140,000 clones, around 7% detected once. This sample is drawn from a study of beta chain features in type 1 diabetes. Findings of the study overall: For patients, the naive, central memory and Treg TCRB repertoires appeared more alike than for healthy donors. It was not settled here whether HLA type affects TCRB rearrangement.

This CDR3 spans 15 amino acids. Looked up from germline, CDR1 is MDHEN and CDR2 is SYDVKM. The ends lost 5 bases at V and 7 bases at J; junction bases unmatched: 8. The sequenced sample consisted of central memory CD4+ T cells from blood. The receptor was derived from a woman aged 30 to 39 in good health. The chain joins TRBV28 to TRBJ2-1; TRBD2 agrees at 10 bases. The CDR3 DNA reads as TGTGCCAGCAGTACCAGCGGGAGGGCCGGAAATGAGCAGTTCTTC. Translated, it gives CASSTSGRAGNEQFF.